A few counts support the clone carrying this TCR beta chain. The target antigen is unknown. The V gene's germline CDR1 is SNHLY and CDR2 FYNNEI. Trimming took 3 bases from V and 2 from J, leaving 8 bases between them. The CDR3 has 14 residues. Cultured CD4+ T cell DNA was sequenced using the Oncomine TCR Beta short-read assay. MiXCR, run by TCRdb on the PCR reads, gives a single entry per CDR3 protein. The table records 10,000 to 15,000 distinct CDR3 sequences, roughly 67% of them present only once. These data originate in a study of vaccination and CD4 T cells after COVID-19. Overall study: After nasal swab PCR-confirmed SARS-CoV-2, several convalescents had mild disease and one severe. The convalescents, six males and four females, included two who were Hispanic.

Noted treatment: approximately nine-day PBMC culture with coronavirus spike peptide pools or control peptides (ViraFEST assay). Notes on the study in general: The authors identified 304 of 307 vaccine-specific clones in convalescent patients as spike mono-reactive. SARS-CoV-2-reactive clonotypes showed a nonsignificant median rise from about 22 to 38.

The chain recombines TRBV2 with TRBJ1-3; D may be TRBD1 (5 bases). Sequences were obtained from CD4+ T cells from blood, cultured in vitro. This TCR was sampled from a human donor who had recovered from COVID-19. The CDR3 loop is CASSDVGAGNTIYF. CDR3 in DNA: TGTGCCAGCAGTGATGTAGGGGCTGGAAACACCATATATTTT.